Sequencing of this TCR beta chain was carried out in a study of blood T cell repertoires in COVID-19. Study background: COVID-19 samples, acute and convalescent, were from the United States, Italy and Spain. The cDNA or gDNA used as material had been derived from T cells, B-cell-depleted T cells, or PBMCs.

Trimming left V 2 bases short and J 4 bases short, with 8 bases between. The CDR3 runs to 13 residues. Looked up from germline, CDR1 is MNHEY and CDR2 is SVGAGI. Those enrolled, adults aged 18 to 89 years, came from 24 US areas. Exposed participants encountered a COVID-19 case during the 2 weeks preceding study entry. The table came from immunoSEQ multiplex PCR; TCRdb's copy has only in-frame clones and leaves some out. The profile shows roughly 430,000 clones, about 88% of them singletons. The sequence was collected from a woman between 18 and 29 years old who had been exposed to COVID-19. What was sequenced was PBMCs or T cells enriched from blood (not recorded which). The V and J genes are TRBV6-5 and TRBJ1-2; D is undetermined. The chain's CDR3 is CASSYVRSYGYTF. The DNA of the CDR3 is TGTGCCAGCAGTTACGTGCGATCCTATGGCTACACCTTC.